This T cell receptor (beta chain) was obtained from a study of kidney transplant recipient with SARS-CoV-2 infection (dated by TCRdb to 2020 to 2023). Only a few counts were recorded for this clonotype. Its binding antigen is unknown. It has no much larger one-base neighbor in the sample; base qualities were not kept. The intended sense of this specimen's time point label: pre-pandemic baseline sample and day 111 after first positive SARS-CoV-2 test. The sequencer listed for this sample is Illumina MiSeq. Profiling of the peripheral T cell repertoire was carried out for human TCRbeta genes. The study's own analysis went as follows. Beta-binomial modelling was used to test for differences in clonotype abundance while accounting for variability over time. Expanded clonotypes were screened against the ImmuneCODE reference database of SARS-CoV-2-associated TCRs and mapped to viral genome regions. Additional analyses of the repertoire looked at TRBV gene usage, CDR3 length, CDR3 amino acid overlap between time points, clonotype abundance distributions and Jaccard similarity. In-frame beta chains were kept once TCRdb had trimmed the public reads at Q25 with fastp and called clones with MiXCR. Rows are unified per CDR3 protein, each entry keeping the most common DNA and genes. TCRdb, rather than the study authors, made the V and J calls. Within this sample are 200,000 to 250,000 distinct CDR3 sequences, with 29% of them counted one time only. The top ten hold 7% to 8% of the sample.

CDR1 and CDR2 are drawn from the germline V gene: SGDLS, YYNGEE. The V end loses 0 bases and the J end loses 4 bases, and a stretch of 10 bases separates them. Taken from cysteine to phenylalanine, the CDR3 has 14 residues. The DNA shown is the 42-base CDR3, in frame from base 1. This receptor was identified in a male patient in his thirties who had COVID-19 and was a kidney transplant recipient. Because of the transplant, the T cells may be the graft donor's rather than the patient's own. Sequencing used a blood sample, obtained at baseline and on approximately day 120 from a kidney transplant recipient. The V and J segments used are TRBV9 and TRBJ1-1, with TRBD1 perhaps the D gene, on 5 matching bases. The CDR3 in this case is CASSVDGGGTEAFF. The sequenced DNA is TGTGCCAGCAGCGTAGATGGGGGGGGCACTGAAGCTTTCTTT. Full variable domain (CDR3 extended with the reference TRBV9 and TRBJ1-1 proteins): DSGVTQTPKHLITATGQRVTLRCSPRSGDLSVYWYQQSLDQGLQFLIQYYNGEERAKGNILERFSAQQFPDLHSELNLSSLELGDSALYFCASSVDGGGTEAFFGQGTRLTVV.